The 21 T cell receptor beta chains reported below all come from one sample, sequenced in a study of T-cell memory formation after mild COVID-19. TCRdb independently ran MiXCR on the 5' RACE reads; one entry per CDR3 protein. The sample includes about 350,000 distinct CDR3 sequences, approximately 15% of them seen just once. Sequences were obtained from PBMCs or a T cell subset sorted from them (not recorded which). Receptors originate from a man aged 18-30 years who had mild COVID-19 (a few samples of this study predate the infection). Cell type and time point are not known.

The chain recombines TRBV28 with TRBJ2-3, with D perhaps matching TRBD1 (5 bases). Trimming stripped 6 bases from V and 1 base from J, with 14 bases between. CDR1 is MDHEN, CDR2 SYDVKM, per germline. The CDR3 covers 15 residues. CDR3 protein: CASRLPQGGTDTQYF. CDR3 DNA sequence: TGTGCCAGCAGATTACCCCAGGGTGGCACAGATACGCAGTATTTT.

The chain carries TRBV9 and TRBJ2-2; D unclear. V lost 0 bases and J lost 1, with 4 bases in between. The CDR3 is 14 amino acids. The germline CDR1 and CDR2 sequences are SGDLS and YYNGEE. CDR3 DNA sequence: TGTGCCAGCAGCGTAGAAGTGAACACCGGGGAGCTGTTTTTT. It translates to CASSVEVNTGELFF.

The chain recombines TRBV7-2 with TRBJ1-1; tentative D call: TRBD1 (5 bases). The CDR3 is 14 residues long. Germline-derived CDR1 and CDR2 are SGHTA and FQGNSA. The V and J ends lost 5 bases and 4 bases respectively, with 14 bases between them. The CDR3 DNA reads TGTGCCAGCAGCCAAGGGAGGGGTAGCACTGAAGCTTTCTTT. This sequence encodes CASSQGRGSTEAFF.

The rearrangement joins TRBV29-1 to TRBJ2-5, with D perhaps given as TRBD1 or TRBD2 (6 bases each). The CDR3 runs 12 residues. Germline loops: CDR1 SQVTM, CDR2 ANQGSEA. The CDR3 DNA reads TGCACCGGAGGGGGTGATCAAGAGACCCAGTACTTC. Encoded protein: CTGGGDQETQYF.

This clonotype has more than one count but fewer than ten. This rearrangement joins TRBV4-1 to TRBJ1-2; a weak D match, TRBD1 (6 bases). Per germline, CDR1 MGHRA and CDR2 YSYEKL. Trimming stripped 4 bases from V and 7 bases from J, with 22 bases between. CDR3 size: 16 residues. DNA for the CDR3: TGCGCCAGCAGCCGTCCCGGGACACCGAAGTCTGGTGGCTACACCTTC. It yields the protein CASSRPGTPKSGGYTF.

The sample holds a few counts of this clonotype. The chain couples TRBV18 to TRBJ2-7; 11 nucleotides agree with TRBD1. This CDR3 spans 17 amino acids. Germline CDR1 reads KGHSH; CDR2 reads LQKENI. V trimming: 3 bases; J trimming: 5 bases; junction bases outside the gene matches: 12. The CDR3 nucleotides read TGTGCCAGCTCACCGGTGTTAGGGACAGGGGGTCCGCACGAGCAGTACTTC. This translates into CASSPVLGTGGPHEQYF. Supplemented by reference TRBV18 and TRBJ2-7, the full variable domain reads NAGVMQNPRHLVRRRGQEARLRCSPMKGHSHVYWYRQLPEEGLKFMVYLQKENIIDESGMPKERFSAEFPKEGPSILRIQQVVRGDSAAYFCASSPVLGTGGPHEQYFGPGTRLTVT.

J is TRBJ2-5 and V is TRBV7-2; 8 bases agree with TRBD2. The germline CDR1 and CDR2 sequences are SGHTA and FQGNSA. The CDR3 consists of 15 residues. V lost 3 bases, J lost 2 bases, and 5 bases stayed unmatched. CDR3 bases: TGTGCCAGCAGCTTTACAGCGGGGGTGCAAGAGACCCAGTACTTC. This codes for CASSFTAGVQETQYF. Filled out from reference TRBV7-2 and TRBJ2-5, the complete variable domain reads GAGVSQSPSNKVTEKGKDVELRCDPISGHTALYWYRQSLGQGLEFLIYFQGNSAPDKSGLPSDRFSAERTGGSVSTLTIQRTQQEDSAVYLCASSFTAGVQETQYFGPGTRLLVL.

The rearrangement links TRBV5-1 to TRBJ2-2, with D perhaps TRBD1 (5 bases). There are 16 residues in the CDR3. The germline gives CDR1 SGHRS, CDR2 YFSETQ. V was trimmed by 4 bases and J by 0 bases, leaving 13 bases between them. Written as DNA, the CDR3 is TGCGCCAGCAGCCCCTCGGAAGGGGCGAACACCGGGGAGCTGTTTTTT. This encodes CASSPSEGANTGELFF.

This clonotype was seen only a few times. The V gene is TRBV12-3 or TRBV12-4, the J gene TRBJ1-6, with D unclear. Trimming removed 5 bases from V and 8 bases from J, with 10 bases in between. The CDR3 length is 13 residues. In DNA, the CDR3 is TGTGCCAGCAGTCAAACTCCAGATTCACCCCTCCACTTT. It is translated as CASSQTPDSPLHF.

The J gene is TRBJ2-7, the V gene TRBV12-5, with TRBD2 matching 10 bases. Trimming took 6 bases from V and 3 from J; bases not matched to a gene: 5. This CDR3 region has 14 residues. CDR1 LGHNT and CDR2 FRNRAP come from the germline V gene. In nucleotides, the CDR3 is TGTGCTAGTGGCCGTAGCGGGGGGCTCTACGAGCAGTACTTC. Residues: CASGRSGGLYEQYF.

The sample holds a few counts of this clonotype. This chain links TRBV6-5 with TRBJ2-5, with 8 bases that match TRBD2. The length of the CDR3 is 14 residues. The germline V gene encodes CDR1 MNHEY and CDR2 SVGAGI. J gave up 4 bases and V 4 bases, and 5 bases lay outside the gene matches. In DNA, the CDR3 is TGTGCCAGCAGTTGGCGGGGGGCCCCAGAGACCCAGTACTTC. Amino acids: CASSWRGAPETQYF.

Comments on this clonotype: The junction departs from the called germline gene at one end, perhaps through a read error. This chain uses TRBV5-1 with TRBJ2-5, with a tentative D call TRBD2 (6 bases). The CDR3 totals 13 residues. Per the germline V gene, CDR1 is SGHRS and CDR2 is YFSETQ. CDR3 DNA: TGCGCCAGCAGCAGGGAGGTGCAAGAGACCCGGTACTTC. This sequence encodes CASSREVQETRYF.

This clonotype was observed a handful of times. The chain links TRBV7-2 to TRBJ2-1; 9 bases are shared with TRBD2. The CDR3 loop spans 15 amino acids. Per germline, CDR1 SGHTA and CDR2 FQGNSA. Trimming removed 3 bases from V and 5 bases from J; junction bases left unmatched: 5. The CDR3 bases are TGTGCCAGCAGCTTGCCCAGCGGGGGGAACAATGAGCAGTTCTTC. Protein sequence: CASSLPSGGNNEQFF.

This clonotype was detected only a few times. The V gene is TRBV7-9, the J gene TRBJ1-4; D not resolved. Trimming shortened V by 1 base and J by 0 bases, and 6 bases separated the two germline ends. Per the germline V gene, CDR1 is SEHNR and CDR2 is FQNEAQ (reference sequence). The CDR3 contains 15 residues. The CDR3, as DNA: TGTGCCAGCAGCTTAGAGAGGGCAACTAATGAAAAACTGTTTTTT. Amino acids: CASSLERATNEKLFF. Full variable domain (remainder filled in from reference TRBV7-9 and TRBJ1-4): DTGVSQNPRHKITKRGQNVTFRCDPISEHNRLYWYRQTLGQGPEFLTYFQNEAQLEKSRLLSDRFSAERPKGSFSTLEIQRTEQGDSAMYLCASSLERATNEKLFFGSGTQLSVL.

There are many counts of this clonotype. The J gene is TRBJ2-3, the V gene TRBV5-1; D remains unclear. Germline-derived CDR1 and CDR2 are SGHRS and YFSETQ. Trimming stripped 0 bases from V and 4 bases from J, with 12 bases between. This CDR3 has 15 residues. The CDR3 loop is CASSLDTASSDTQYF. The CDR3 DNA reads as TGCGCCAGCAGCTTGGATACAGCGTCATCAGATACGCAGTATTTT.

The V gene is TRBV6-2 or TRBV6-3, the J gene TRBJ2-5; tentative D call: TRBD2 (5 bases). Trimming took off 8 bases at V and 5 bases at J, with 21 bases between the two ends. Per germline, CDR1 MNHEY and CDR2 SVGEGT. This CDR3 is 15 amino acids long. Here the CDR3 reads CASFGSRLEEETQYF. The CDR3, as DNA: TGTGCCAGCTTCGGATCCCGACTGGAGGAGGAGACCCAGTACTTC.

This clonotype was seen more than once but under ten times. The J gene is TRBJ2-7, the V gene TRBV5-1; D is perhaps TRBD1 or TRBD2 (5 bases each). With 4 bases removed from V and 1 base from J, the gap between germline ends came to 15 bases. The CDR3 loop spans 15 amino acids. Germline CDR1 SGHRS, CDR2 YFSETQ. CDR3 in amino acids: CASSRDARRSYEQYF. The CDR3 DNA is TGCGCCAGCAGCAGGGACGCCCGTCGGTCCTACGAGCAGTACTTC.

The chain carries TRBV29-1 and TRBJ1-2; D remains unclear. The CDR3 spans 11 residues. Germline V gene data show CDR1 as SQVTM and CDR2 as ANQGSEA. Trimming left V 3 bases short and J 4 bases short, with 6 bases between. CDR3 in amino acids: CSVERVYGYTF. The CDR3 DNA reads as TGCAGCGTTGAGAGGGTCTATGGCTACACCTTC.

There are a few counts of this clonotype. The chain uses TRBV24-1 and TRBJ2-1; 8 bases fit TRBD1. The CDR3 has 15 residues. Germline values: CDR1 KGHDR, CDR2 SFDVKD. With 1 base clipped from V and 5 bases from J, the junction kept 3 bases outside the gene matches. Here the CDR3 reads CATSDFETGDNEQFF. CDR3 coding DNA: TGTGCCACCAGTGATTTCGAGACAGGGGACAATGAGCAGTTCTTC.

This chain links TRBV29-1 with TRBJ1-5; 8 bases are shared with TRBD1. V gave up 7 bases and J gave up 5 bases; unmatched junction bases: 10. The CDR3 spans 14 residues. Germline CDR1 reads SQVTM; CDR2 reads ANQGSEA. The CDR3: CSASQGDLDQPQHF. In nucleotides, the CDR3 is TGCAGCGCCTCACAGGGGGACCTAGATCAGCCCCAGCATTTT. The variable domain in full, completed from reference TRBV29-1 and TRBJ1-5, reads SAVISQKPSRDICQRGTSLTIQCQVDSQVTMMFWYRQQPGQSLTLIATANQGSEATYESGFVIDKFPISRPNLTFSTLTVSNMSPEDSSIYLCSASQGDLDQPQHFGDGTRLSIL.

This clonotype has a handful of counts. This rearrangement joins TRBV5-4 to TRBJ2-3; 12 nucleotides line up with TRBD2. Trimming cost V 4 bases and J 2 bases; bases outside gene matches: 5. Looked up from germline, CDR1 is SGHNT and CDR2 is YYREEE (reference sequence). The CDR3 extends over 16 amino acids. The CDR3 is CASSPTSGGYTDTQYF. CDR3 in DNA: TGTGCCAGCAGCCCCACTAGCGGGGGGTACACAGATACGCAGTATTTT. Combining the CDR3 with reference TRBV5-4 and TRBJ2-3 gives the whole variable domain ETGVTQSPTHLIKTRGQQVTLRCSSQSGHNTVSWYQQALGQGPQFIFQYYREEENGRGNFPPRFSGLQFPNYSSELNVNALELDDSALYLCASSPTSGGYTDTQYFGPGTRLTVL.